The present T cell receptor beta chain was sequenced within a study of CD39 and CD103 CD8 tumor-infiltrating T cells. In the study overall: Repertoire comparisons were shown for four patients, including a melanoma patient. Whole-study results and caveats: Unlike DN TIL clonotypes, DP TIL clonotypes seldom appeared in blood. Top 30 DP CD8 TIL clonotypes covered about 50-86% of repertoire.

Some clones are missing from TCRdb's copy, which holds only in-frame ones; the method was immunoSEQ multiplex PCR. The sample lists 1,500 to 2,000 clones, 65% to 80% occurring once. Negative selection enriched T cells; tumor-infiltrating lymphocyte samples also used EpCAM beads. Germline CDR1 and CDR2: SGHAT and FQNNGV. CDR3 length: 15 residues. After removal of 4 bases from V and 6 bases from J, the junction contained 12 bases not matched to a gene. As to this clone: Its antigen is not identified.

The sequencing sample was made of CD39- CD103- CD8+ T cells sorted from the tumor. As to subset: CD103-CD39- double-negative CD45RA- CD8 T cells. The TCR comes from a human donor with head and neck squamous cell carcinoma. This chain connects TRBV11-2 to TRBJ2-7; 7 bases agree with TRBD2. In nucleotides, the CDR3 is TGTGCCAGCAGCTACCCGCGGGCGGGAGCGGGCGAGCAGTACTTC. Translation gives CASSYPRAGAGEQYF.